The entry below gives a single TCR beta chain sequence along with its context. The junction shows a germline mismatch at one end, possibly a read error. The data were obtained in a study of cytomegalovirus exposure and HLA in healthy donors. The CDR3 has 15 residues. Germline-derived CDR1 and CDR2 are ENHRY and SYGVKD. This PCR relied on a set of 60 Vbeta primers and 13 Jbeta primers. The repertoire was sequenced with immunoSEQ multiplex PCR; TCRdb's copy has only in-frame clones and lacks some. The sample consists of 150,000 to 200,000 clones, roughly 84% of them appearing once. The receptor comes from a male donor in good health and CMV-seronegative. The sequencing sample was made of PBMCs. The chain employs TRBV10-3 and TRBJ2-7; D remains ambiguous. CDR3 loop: CATSGAGSPSYEQYF. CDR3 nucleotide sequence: TGTGCCACCAGTGGCGCCGGGTCCCCGTCTTACGAGCAGTACTTC.